This T cell receptor beta chain was sequenced during a study of blood T cell repertoires in COVID-19. Whole-study context: The analysed material was cDNA or gDNA that came from T cells, B-cell-depleted T cells, or PBMCs.

In this sample, this clone turned up once. Germline CDR1 and CDR2: SGHDN and FVKESK. The germline V and J ends were trimmed by 3 bases and 1 base, with 9 bases remaining between them. The CDR3 extends over 15 amino acids. Clones were sequenced by immunoSEQ multiplex PCR, and TCRdb holds only the in-frame ones, with some missing. This table has approximately 150,000 clones, approximately 79% appearing once. V gene TRBV14 combines with J gene TRBJ2-2; no firm D call. This clonotype originated in a woman aged 55-70 years with COVID-19, enrolled during active disease. Sequencing used peripheral blood. The CDR3 spells CASSHRVLNTGELFF. The CDR3 DNA reads as TGTGCCAGCAGCCACCGGGTTTTGAACACCGGGGAGCTGTTTTTT.